Listed below are T cell receptor beta chains from one sample, sequenced in a study of human T cells and chemical hapten exposure. MiXCR was run by TCRdb on the RACE reads, yielding one entry per CDR3 protein. This table has over 130,000 distinct CDR3 sequences, roughly 12% appearing once. The specimen comprised whole blood, sampled in connection with sensitization to the hapten diphenylcyclopropenone (DPC). The receptors come from a woman between 50 and 59 years old with alopecia areata. Some clones in this sample may be carry-over from other donors' samples. The CDR3 runs from the conserved cysteine through the conserved F or W. The order of the fields is clone size, V gene, J gene, D gene, CDR3 protein, CDR3 DNA. D genes are given only for firm matches. A clone size is listed for some rows: how often the clone was seen (once, few, many), or a class if it is expanded.

clone size: -; V gene: TRBV6-2/TRBV6-3; J gene: TRBJ2-7; D gene: TRBD1; CDR3 protein: CASKGRGTGFHEQYF; CDR3 DNA: TGTGCCAGCAAGGGACGAGGGACAGGGTTCCACGAGCAGTACTTC
clone size: many; V gene: TRBV11-3; J gene: TRBJ1-3; D gene: -; CDR3 protein: CASSPGPNSGNTIYF; CDR3 DNA: TGTGCCAGCAGCCCGGGACCGAACTCTGGAAACACCATATATTTT
clone size: -; V gene: TRBV11-2; J gene: TRBJ2-2; D gene: TRBD1; CDR3 protein: CASNRGAPNTGELFF; CDR3 DNA: TGTGCCAGCAACAGGGGGGCACCGAACACCGGGGAGCTGTTTTTT
clone size: -; V gene: TRBV12-3/TRBV12-4; J gene: TRBJ2-1; D gene: TRBD1; CDR3 protein: CASSLVGQGYNEQFF; CDR3 DNA: TGTGCCAGCAGTTTAGTTGGACAGGGATACAATGAGCAGTTCTTC
clone size: few; V gene: TRBV3-1; J gene: TRBJ2-1; D gene: -; CDR3 protein: CASSQGAIGEQFF; CDR3 DNA: TGTGCCAGCAGCCAAGGGGCCATCGGGGAGCAGTTCTTC
clone size: many; V gene: TRBV12-3/TRBV12-4; J gene: TRBJ2-7; D gene: -; CDR3 protein: CASSFLGYEQYF; CDR3 DNA: TGTGCCAGCAGTTTTCTAGGCTACGAGCAGTACTTC
clone size: -; V gene: TRBV5-1; J gene: TRBJ1-6; D gene: TRBD1; CDR3 protein: CASSFGQAGSPLHF; CDR3 DNA: TGCGCCAGCAGCTTCGGACAGGCGGGTTCACCCCTCCACTTT
clone size: -; V gene: TRBV12-3/TRBV12-4; J gene: TRBJ2-5; D gene: TRBD2; CDR3 protein: CASSPSTSGETQYF; CDR3 DNA: TGTGCCAGCAGTCCCTCCACTAGCGGAGAGACCCAGTACTTC
clone size: many; V gene: TRBV7-7; J gene: TRBJ2-5; D gene: -; CDR3 protein: CASSLAGQWQETQYF; CDR3 DNA: TGTGCTAGCAGCTTAGCGGGACAGTGGCAAGAGACCCAGTACTTC
clone size: -; V gene: TRBV3-1; J gene: TRBJ2-7; D gene: -; CDR3 protein: CASSQEGREQYF; CDR3 DNA: TGTGCCAGCAGCCAAGAAGGGAGAGAGCAGTACTTC
clone size: -; V gene: TRBV6-5; J gene: TRBJ2-2; D gene: TRBD1; CDR3 protein: CASSFRTGVGNTGELFF; CDR3 DNA: TGTGCCAGCAGTTTCCGGACAGGGGTGGGGAACACCGGGGAGCTGTTTTTT
clone size: -; V gene: TRBV29-1; J gene: TRBJ2-3; D gene: -; CDR3 protein: CSVTRVLDTQYF; CDR3 DNA: TGCAGCGTTACCAGGGTCTTGGATACGCAGTATTTT
clone size: -; V gene: TRBV29-1; J gene: TRBJ2-3; D gene: TRBD2; CDR3 protein: CSVLAASTDTQYF; CDR3 DNA: TGCAGCGTTCTAGCGGCTAGCACAGATACGCAGTATTTT
clone size: -; V gene: TRBV25-1; J gene: TRBJ2-7; D gene: -; CDR3 protein: CASSEWNAAYEQYF; CDR3 DNA: TGTGCCAGCAGTGAATGGAACGCTGCCTACGAGCAGTACTTC
clone size: -; V gene: TRBV2; J gene: TRBJ2-1; D gene: TRBD2; CDR3 protein: CASRAESGRGNEQFF; CDR3 DNA: TGTGCCAGCAGGGCCGAAAGCGGGAGAGGCAATGAGCAGTTCTTC
clone size: many; V gene: TRBV20-1; J gene: TRBJ2-5; D gene: -; CDR3 protein: CSARFEQETQYF; CDR3 DNA: TGCAGTGCTAGGTTCGAACAAGAGACCCAGTACTTC
clone size: -; V gene: TRBV20-1; J gene: TRBJ1-2; D gene: TRBD1; CDR3 protein: CSAPSGGKGYTF; CDR3 DNA: TGCAGTGCTCCTTCAGGGGGCAAAGGCTACACCTTC
clone size: few; V gene: TRBV28; J gene: TRBJ2-7; D gene: -; CDR3 protein: CASSPRPHEQYF; CDR3 DNA: TGTGCCAGCAGCCCCAGACCTCACGAGCAGTACTTC
clone size: few; V gene: TRBV7-2; J gene: TRBJ2-5; D gene: -; CDR3 protein: CASSWDKGETQYF; CDR3 DNA: TGTGCCAGCAGCTGGGACAAGGGAGAGACCCAGTACTTC
clone size: -; V gene: TRBV12-3/TRBV12-4; J gene: TRBJ2-7; D gene: -; CDR3 protein: CASSPALGRGRYEQYF; CDR3 DNA: TGTGCCAGCAGTCCCGCGCTAGGACGGGGACGCTACGAGCAGTACTTC
clone size: -; V gene: TRBV2; J gene: TRBJ1-5; D gene: -; CDR3 protein: CASSERVNQPQHF; CDR3 DNA: TGTGCCAGCAGCGAAAGGGTGAATCAGCCCCAGCATTTT
clone size: -; V gene: TRBV18; J gene: TRBJ2-3; D gene: -; CDR3 protein: CASSPPSRRTDTQYF; CDR3 DNA: TGTGCCAGCTCACCACCCTCCAGACGCACAGATACGCAGTATTTT
clone size: few; V gene: TRBV21-1; J gene: TRBJ1-1; D gene: -; CDR3 protein: CASSKERTGAPLSF; CDR3 DNA: TGTGCCAGCAGCAAAGAAAGGACAGGAGCTCCCCTTTCCTTT
clone size: -; V gene: TRBV5-1; J gene: TRBJ2-6; D gene: TRBD2; CDR3 protein: CASSLAVAGASGANVLTF; CDR3 DNA: TGCGCCAGCAGCTTGGCGGTAGCGGGAGCCTCTGGGGCCAACGTCCTGACTTTC
clone size: once; V gene: TRBV7-3; J gene: TRBJ2-7; D gene: -; CDR3 protein: CASSQAGGADSYEQYF; CDR3 DNA: TGTGCCAGCAGCCAAGCTGGAGGGGCGGACTCCTACGAGCAGTACTTC
clone size: few; V gene: TRBV19; J gene: TRBJ1-5; D gene: -; CDR3 protein: CASSIDRGSNQPQHF; CDR3 DNA: TGTGCCAGTAGTATAGACAGGGGAAGCAATCAGCCCCAGCATTTT
clone size: few; V gene: TRBV5-1; J gene: TRBJ2-7; D gene: -; CDR3 protein: CASSSTTSSYEQYF; CDR3 DNA: TGCGCCAGCAGCTCAACTACCTCGAGCTACGAGCAGTACTTC
clone size: -; V gene: TRBV7-2; J gene: TRBJ2-4; D gene: -; CDR3 protein: CASSLTGAATTQNIQYF; CDR3 DNA: TGTGCCAGCAGCTTAACAGGAGCCGCTACTACTCAAAACATTCAGTACTTC
clone size: -; V gene: TRBV29-1; J gene: TRBJ2-1; D gene: TRBD1; CDR3 protein: CSVDRGLEQFF; CDR3 DNA: TGCAGCGTCGACAGGGGGTTAGAGCAGTTCTTC
clone size: few; V gene: TRBV29-1; J gene: TRBJ2-7; D gene: -; CDR3 protein: CSVGGAPYEQYF; CDR3 DNA: TGCAGCGTTGGGGGGGCCCCCTACGAGCAGTACTTC
clone size: few; V gene: TRBV7-8; J gene: TRBJ1-1; D gene: -; CDR3 protein: CASSLRDEAFF; CDR3 DNA: TGTGCCAGCAGCTTAAGGGATGAAGCTTTCTTT